This record looks at one TCR beta chain sequence and its context. What it binds is unknown. The sample originates from a study of T cell responses to AZD1222 COVID-19 vaccine. Overall study results and limits: Clonal diversity was possibly underestimated, and the donors were mostly white British, with more females.

Method: immunoSEQ multiplex PCR; TCRdb's copy keeps in-frame clones and lacks some. This repertoire shows over 150,000 clones, 90% found once; its top ten account for about 1.6%. This clonotype was obtained from an adult in good health. The specimen comprised peripheral blood, sampled on day 0 of AZD1222 vaccination.

As DNA, the CDR3 is TGCGCCAGCAGCCCTGACGTTGGGGGCACTGAAGCTTTCTTT. It encodes CASSPDVGGTEAFF. This chain joins TRBV5-1 and TRBJ1-1; perhaps TRBD1 as D (5 bases). V lost 4 bases, J lost 4 bases, and 14 bases lay in between. Germline values: CDR1 SGHRS, CDR2 YFSETQ. CDR3 length: 14 amino acids.